This T cell receptor beta chain was profiled in a study of cytomegalovirus exposure and HLA in healthy donors. The study's findings and limits: Across donors, sequencing depth was assumed by presence/absence analyses to be roughly uniform.

The CDR3 sequence is 15 residues long. After removal of 4 bases from V and 2 bases from J, the junction contained 7 bases not matched to a gene. Germline assignment: CDR1 SGHRS and CDR2 YFSETQ. Concerning this clone: Its antigen remains unidentified.

Amplification used 60 Vbeta primers and 13 Jbeta primers. Repertoires were generated with immunoSEQ multiplex PCR, while TCRdb's copy carries only in-frame clones and drops some. The table has 95,000 to 100,000 clones, roughly three quarters seen once; the top ten hold over 6%. Sequenced input: PBMCs. The chain is built from TRBV5-1 and TRBJ2-7, with 9 positions matching TRBD1. This TCR was recovered from a female donor in good health and CMV-seronegative. The CDR3 loop is CASSPRDREAYEQYF. For the CDR3, the DNA is TGCGCCAGCAGCCCCCGGGACAGGGAAGCCTACGAGCAGTACTTC.